This T cell receptor (beta chain) was recorded in a study of radiotherapy plus CTLA-4 blockade in lung cancer. Study-level background: Objective responses were observed in about a sixth of patients, and disease control was achieved by 31%.

Sequenced by immunoSEQ multiplex PCR; TCRdb stores in-frame clones only, minus some. The table shows fewer than 100,000 clones, with about four fifths occurring only once. Sequencing used peripheral blood, obtained from a patient treated with radiotherapy plus ipilimumab. The source is a human donor with non-small cell lung cancer who had stable disease on radiotherapy plus ipilimumab.

CDR3 in amino acids: CASSADRANYGYTF. As DNA, the CDR3 is TGTGCCAGCAGCGCGGACAGGGCTAACTATGGCTACACCTTC. This chain joins TRBV5-4 and TRBJ1-2; 8 nucleotides align to TRBD1. The CDR3 is made up of 14 amino acids. Germline CDR1 SGHNT, CDR2 YYREEE (reference sequence). V shed 4 bases, J shed 0 bases, and the junction held 2 bases outside the gene matches.